This T cell receptor beta chain was captured in a study of OX40 agonist ivuxolimab in advanced cancers. Study details: A male proportion of about 80% was recorded, with mean age approximately 60 years and range roughly 23 to 79. Two cutaneous melanoma patients and one hepatocellular carcinoma patient, three in all, had partial responses.

Clones were read by immunoSEQ multiplex PCR, and TCRdb kept only the in-frame ones, dropping some. The table shows 50,000 to 85,000 clones, with around 83% occurring only once. This CDR3 spans 14 amino acids. The germline CDR1 and CDR2 sequences are MNHEY and SMNVEV (reference sequence). V was pared by 1 base and J by 9 bases, with 5 bases of the junction left unmatched. The sample in question was CD4+ or CD8+ T cells sorted from blood, obtained in a trial of the OX40 agonist ivuxolimab. J is TRBJ2-1 and V is TRBV27, with 8 bases matching TRBD1. The TCR originated in an adult with an advanced solid tumor such as melanoma, head and neck, liver or kidney cancer. The chain's CDR3 is CASSLWGDRSEQFF. CDR3 sequence (DNA): TGTGCCAGCAGTTTATGGGGGGACAGGTCTGAGCAGTTCTTC.